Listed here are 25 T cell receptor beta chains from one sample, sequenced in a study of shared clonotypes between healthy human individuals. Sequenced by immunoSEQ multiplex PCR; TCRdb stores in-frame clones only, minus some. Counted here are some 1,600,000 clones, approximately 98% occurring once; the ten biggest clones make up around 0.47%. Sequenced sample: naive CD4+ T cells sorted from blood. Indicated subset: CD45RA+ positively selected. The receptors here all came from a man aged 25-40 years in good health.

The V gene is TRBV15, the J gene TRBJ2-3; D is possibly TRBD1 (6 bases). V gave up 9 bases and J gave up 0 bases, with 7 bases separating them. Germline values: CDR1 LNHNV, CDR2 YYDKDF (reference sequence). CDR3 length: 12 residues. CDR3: CATQGSTDTQYF. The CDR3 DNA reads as TGTGCCACACAGGGAAGCACAGATACGCAGTATTTT.

Here the CDR3 DNA reads TGCGCCAGCAGTGAGGCGGCTAGCGGGAGTCCAACAGATACGCAGTATTTT. Its translation is CASSEAASGSPTDTQYF. V gene TRBV10-1 combines with J gene TRBJ2-3; 10 bases are shared with TRBD2. V lost 2 bases and J lost 3; bases outside the gene matches: 8. The CDR3 consists of 17 residues. CDR1 and CDR2 (germline): WNHNN, SYGVQD (reference sequence).

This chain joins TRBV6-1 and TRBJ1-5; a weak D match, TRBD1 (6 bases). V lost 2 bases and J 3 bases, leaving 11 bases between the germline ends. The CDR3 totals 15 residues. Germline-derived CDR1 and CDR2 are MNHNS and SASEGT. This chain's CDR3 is CASSEPTGPNQPQHF. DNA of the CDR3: TGTGCCAGCAGTGAACCGACAGGCCCCAATCAGCCCCAGCATTTT.

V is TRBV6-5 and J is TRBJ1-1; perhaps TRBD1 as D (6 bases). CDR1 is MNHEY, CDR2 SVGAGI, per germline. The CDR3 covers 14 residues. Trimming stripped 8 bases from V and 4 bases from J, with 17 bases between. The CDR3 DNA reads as TGTGCCAGCGGTTCGGGGGGCGCCGTCACTGAAGCTTTCTTT. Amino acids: CASGSGGAVTEAFF.

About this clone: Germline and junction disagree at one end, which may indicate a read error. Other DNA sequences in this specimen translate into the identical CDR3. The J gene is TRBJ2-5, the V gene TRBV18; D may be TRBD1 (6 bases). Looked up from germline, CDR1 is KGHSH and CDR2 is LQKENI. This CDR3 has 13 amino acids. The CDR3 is CASSPQGGETQYF. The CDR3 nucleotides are TGTGCCAGCTCCCCACAGGGTGGAGAGACCCAGTACTTC. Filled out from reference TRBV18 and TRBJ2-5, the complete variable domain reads NAGVMQNPRHLVRRRGQEARLRCSPMKGHSHVYWYRQLPEEGLKFMVYLQKENIIDESGMPKERFSAEFPKEGPSILRIQQVVRGDSAAYFCASSPQGGETQYFGPGTRLLVL.

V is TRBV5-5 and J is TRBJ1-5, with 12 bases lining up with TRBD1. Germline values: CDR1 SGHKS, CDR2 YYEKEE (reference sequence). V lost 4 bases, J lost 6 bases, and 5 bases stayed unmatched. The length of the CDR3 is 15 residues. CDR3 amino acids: CASSKGQGATQPQHF. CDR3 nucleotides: TGTGCCAGCAGCAAGGGACAGGGGGCGACTCAGCCCCAGCATTTT. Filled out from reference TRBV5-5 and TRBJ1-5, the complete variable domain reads DAGVTQSPTHLIKTRGQQVTLRCSPISGHKSVSWYQQVLGQGPQFIFQYYEKEERGRGNFPDRFSARQFPNYSSELNVNALLLGDSALYLCASSKGQGATQPQHFGDGTRLSIL.

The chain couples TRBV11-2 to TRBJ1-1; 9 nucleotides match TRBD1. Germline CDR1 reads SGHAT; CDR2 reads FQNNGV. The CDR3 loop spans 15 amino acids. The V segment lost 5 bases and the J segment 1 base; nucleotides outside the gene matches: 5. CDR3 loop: CASSPGTGKNTEAFF. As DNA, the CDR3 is TGTGCCAGCAGCCCGGGGACAGGGAAGAACACTGAAGCTTTCTTT.

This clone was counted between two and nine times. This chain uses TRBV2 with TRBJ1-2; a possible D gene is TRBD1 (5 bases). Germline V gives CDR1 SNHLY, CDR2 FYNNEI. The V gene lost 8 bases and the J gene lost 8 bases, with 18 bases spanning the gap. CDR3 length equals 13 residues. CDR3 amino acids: CASLVGEARGYTF. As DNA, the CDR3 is TGTGCCAGCCTCGTGGGGGAGGCGCGGGGCTACACCTTC. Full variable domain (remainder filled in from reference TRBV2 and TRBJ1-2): EPEVTQTPSHQVTQMGQEVILRCVPISNHLYFYWYRQILGQKVEFLVSFYNNEISEKSEIFDDQFSVERPDGSNFTLKIRSTKLEDSAMYFCASLVGEARGYTFGSGTRLTVV.

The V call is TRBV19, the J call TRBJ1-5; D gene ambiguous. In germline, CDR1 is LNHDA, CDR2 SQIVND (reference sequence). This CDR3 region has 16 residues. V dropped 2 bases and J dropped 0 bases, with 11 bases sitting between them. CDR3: CASSIRRVNSNQPQHF. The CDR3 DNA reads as TGTGCCAGTAGTATACGGAGGGTTAATAGCAATCAGCCCCAGCATTTT.

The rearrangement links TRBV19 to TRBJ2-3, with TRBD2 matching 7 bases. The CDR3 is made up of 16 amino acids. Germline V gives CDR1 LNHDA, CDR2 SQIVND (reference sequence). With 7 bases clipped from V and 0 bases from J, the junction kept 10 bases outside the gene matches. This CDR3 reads CASTPQGAGSTDTQYF. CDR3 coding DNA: TGTGCCAGTACCCCCCAAGGAGCGGGGAGCACAGATACGCAGTATTTT.

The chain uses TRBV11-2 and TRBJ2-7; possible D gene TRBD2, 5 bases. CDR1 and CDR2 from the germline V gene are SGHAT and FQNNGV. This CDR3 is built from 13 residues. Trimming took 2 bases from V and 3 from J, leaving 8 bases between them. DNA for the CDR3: TGTGCCAGCAGCTTAACTAGGTACTACGAGCAGTACTTC. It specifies CASSLTRYYEQYF.

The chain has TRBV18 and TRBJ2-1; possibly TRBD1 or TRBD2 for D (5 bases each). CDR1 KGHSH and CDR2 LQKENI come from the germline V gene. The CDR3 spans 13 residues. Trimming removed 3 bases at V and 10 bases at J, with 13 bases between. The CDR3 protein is CASSPVGVYEQFF. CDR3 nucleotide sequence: TGTGCCAGCTCACCGGTGGGGGTATACGAGCAGTTCTTC.

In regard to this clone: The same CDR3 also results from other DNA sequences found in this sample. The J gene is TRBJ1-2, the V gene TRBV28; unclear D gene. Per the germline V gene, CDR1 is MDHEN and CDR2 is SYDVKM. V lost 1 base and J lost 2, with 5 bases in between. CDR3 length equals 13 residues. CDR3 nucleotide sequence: TGTGCCAGCAGTTTATTGGCGAACTATGGCTACACCTTC. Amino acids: CASSLLANYGYTF.

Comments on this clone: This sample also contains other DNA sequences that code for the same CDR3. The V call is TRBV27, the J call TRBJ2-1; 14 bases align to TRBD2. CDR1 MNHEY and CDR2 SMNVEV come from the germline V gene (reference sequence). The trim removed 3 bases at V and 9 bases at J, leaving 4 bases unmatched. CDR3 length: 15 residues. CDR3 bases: TGTGCCAGCAGTTTGGGACTAGCGGGAGTAGGTGAGCAGTTCTTC. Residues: CASSLGLAGVGEQFF.

The CDR3 is CASSLDGRGLYGYTF. DNA of the CDR3: TGTGCCAGCAGCTTGGACGGCAGGGGGCTCTATGGCTACACCTTC. V and J are TRBV5-5 and TRBJ1-2; 8 bases agree with TRBD1. Germline values: CDR1 SGHKS, CDR2 YYEKEE (reference sequence). Trimming cost V 0 bases and J 4 bases; bases outside gene matches: 5. This CDR3 spans 15 amino acids.

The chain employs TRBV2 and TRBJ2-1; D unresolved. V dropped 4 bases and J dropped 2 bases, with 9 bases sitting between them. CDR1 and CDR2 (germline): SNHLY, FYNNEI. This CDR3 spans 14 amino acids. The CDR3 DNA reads TGTGCCAGCAGTGTGTTGACCACCTACAATGAGCAGTTCTTC. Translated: CASSVLTTYNEQFF.

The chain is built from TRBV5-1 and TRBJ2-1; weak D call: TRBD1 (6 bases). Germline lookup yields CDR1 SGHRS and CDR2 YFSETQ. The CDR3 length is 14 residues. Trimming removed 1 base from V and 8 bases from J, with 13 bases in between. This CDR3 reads CASSLTSGADEQFF. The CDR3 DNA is TGCGCCAGCAGCTTGACATCAGGGGCCGATGAGCAGTTCTTC.

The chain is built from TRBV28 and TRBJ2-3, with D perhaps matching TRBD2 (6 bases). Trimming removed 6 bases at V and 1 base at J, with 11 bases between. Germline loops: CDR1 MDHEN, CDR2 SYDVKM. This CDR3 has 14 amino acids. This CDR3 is CASSPSGGTDTQYF. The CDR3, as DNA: TGTGCCAGCAGCCCCTCGGGGGGCACAGATACGCAGTATTTT.

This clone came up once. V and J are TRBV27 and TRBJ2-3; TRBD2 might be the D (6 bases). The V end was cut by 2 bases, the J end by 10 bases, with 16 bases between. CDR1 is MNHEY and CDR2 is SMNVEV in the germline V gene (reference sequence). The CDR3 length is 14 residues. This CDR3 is CASSLVGGSRAQYF. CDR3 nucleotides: TGTGCCAGCAGTTTAGTTGGAGGGTCCCGGGCGCAGTATTTT.

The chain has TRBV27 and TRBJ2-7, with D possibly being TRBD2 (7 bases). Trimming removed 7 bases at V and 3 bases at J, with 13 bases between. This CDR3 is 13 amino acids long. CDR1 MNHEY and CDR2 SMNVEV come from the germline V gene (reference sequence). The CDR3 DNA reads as TGTGCCAGCACAAGGGGGGGAGGCTACGAGCAGTACTTC. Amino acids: CASTRGGGYEQYF.

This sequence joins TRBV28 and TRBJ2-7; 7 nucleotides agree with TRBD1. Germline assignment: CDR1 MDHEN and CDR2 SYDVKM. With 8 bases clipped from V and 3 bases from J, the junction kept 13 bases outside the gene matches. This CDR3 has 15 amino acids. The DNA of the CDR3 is TGTGCCAGCCGACCCCAGGGGGTTATTGTCTACGAGCAGTACTTC. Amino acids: CASRPQGVIVYEQYF.

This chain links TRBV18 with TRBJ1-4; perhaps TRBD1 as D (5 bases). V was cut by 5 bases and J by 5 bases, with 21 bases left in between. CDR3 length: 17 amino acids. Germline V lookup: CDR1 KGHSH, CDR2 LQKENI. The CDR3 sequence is CASSAKYRDGWNEKLFF. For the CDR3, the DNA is TGTGCCAGCTCAGCTAAATACCGGGACGGGTGGAATGAAAAACTGTTTTTT.

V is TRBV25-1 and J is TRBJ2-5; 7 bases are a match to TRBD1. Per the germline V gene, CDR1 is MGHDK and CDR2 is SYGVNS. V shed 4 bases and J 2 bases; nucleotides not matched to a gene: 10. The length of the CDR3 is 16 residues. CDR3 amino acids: CASSAGKGASQETQYF. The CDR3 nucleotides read TGTGCCAGCAGTGCAGGGAAGGGGGCTTCTCAAGAGACCCAGTACTTC. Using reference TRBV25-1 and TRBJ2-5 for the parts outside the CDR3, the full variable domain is EADIYQTPRYLVIGTGKKITLECSQTMGHDKMYWYQQDPGMELHLIHYSYGVNSTEKGDLSSESTVSRIRTEHFPLTLESARPSHTSQYLCASSAGKGASQETQYFGPGTRLLVL.

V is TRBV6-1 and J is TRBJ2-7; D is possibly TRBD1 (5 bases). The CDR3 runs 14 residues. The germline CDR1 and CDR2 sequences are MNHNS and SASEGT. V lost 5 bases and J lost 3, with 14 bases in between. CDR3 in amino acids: CASSPLGQGYEQYF. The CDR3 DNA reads TGTGCCAGCAGTCCCCTGGGGCAGGGCTACGAGCAGTACTTC.

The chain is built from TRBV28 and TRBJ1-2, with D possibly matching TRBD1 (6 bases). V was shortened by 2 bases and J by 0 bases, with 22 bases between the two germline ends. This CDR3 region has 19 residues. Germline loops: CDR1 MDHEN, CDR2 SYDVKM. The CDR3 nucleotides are TGTGCCAGCAGTTTAGAAGCAGACAGGCCCCTGCCTTCTAACTATGGCTACACCTTC. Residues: CASSLEADRPLPSNYGYTF.